One TCR beta chain is described in this entry. Its target is not known. TCRdb re-called the 5' RACE reads through MiXCR, storing one row per CDR3 protein. The profile shows about 660,000 distinct CDR3 sequences, 8.5% to 9% of them singletons. This entry comes from a study of identical twins. This CDR3 region has 13 residues. Germline CDR1 is KGHDR and CDR2 is SFDVKD. Trimming cost V 3 bases and J 7 bases, with 11 bases left between them. General observations from the study: The more abundant beta clonotypes in cord blood had fewer insertions, and memory repertoires did not show this. Partly confounded zero-insertion analyses could result from invariant MAIT and iNKT cells. Donors were not followed over many years; analysis was cross-sectional.

The same data also contributed to another study, on yellow fever vaccine responses in identical twins.

The material sequenced was PBMCs. The chain joins TRBV24-1 to TRBJ2-5; tentative D call: TRBD1 (5 bases). This TCR derives from a woman in her late teens or twenties in good health. This CDR3 reads CATSDGAVWTQYF. CDR3 coding DNA: TGTGCCACCAGTGATGGGGCAGTCTGGACCCAGTACTTC.